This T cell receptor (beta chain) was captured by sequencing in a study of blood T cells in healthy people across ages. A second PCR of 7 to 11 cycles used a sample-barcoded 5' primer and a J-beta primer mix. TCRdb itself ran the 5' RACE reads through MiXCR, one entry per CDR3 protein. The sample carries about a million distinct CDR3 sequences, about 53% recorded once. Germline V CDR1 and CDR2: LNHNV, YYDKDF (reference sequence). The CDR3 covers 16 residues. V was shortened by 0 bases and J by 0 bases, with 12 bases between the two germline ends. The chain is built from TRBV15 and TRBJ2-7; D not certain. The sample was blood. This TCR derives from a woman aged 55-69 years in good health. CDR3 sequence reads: CATSRDHWGSSYEQYF. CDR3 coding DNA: TGTGCCACCAGCAGAGATCACTGGGGTAGCTCCTACGAGCAGTACTTC.